This TCR beta chain comes out of a study of T cell responses to AZD1222 COVID-19 vaccine. As to this clone: The antigen is undetermined.

Germline lookup yields CDR1 MNHEY and CDR2 SMNVEV (reference sequence). The CDR3 length is 13 residues. The ends were cut back, 8 bases at V and 5 bases at J, with 15 bases in the middle. Study outcomes and limitations: Most donors were white British and more were female, and clonal diversity was possibly underestimated. There were vaccine-associated CD4 TCRs across spike, dominant at 160-218 and 743-854. Spike-specific TCR depth and breadth grew after two AZD1222 doses.

Pooled together were second doses at about 4 or about 12 weeks. Data came from immunoSEQ multiplex PCR; TCRdb stores just in-frame clones and leaves some out. The repertoire holds over 95,000 clones, 65% to 85% seen once, with about 14% in the top ten. Sequencing used peripheral blood, obtained 28 days after the second AZD1222 dose. This clonotype was obtained from an adult who received the AZD1222 COVID-19 vaccine. This rearrangement joins TRBV27 to TRBJ1-2, with D possibly being TRBD1 (5 bases). As DNA, the CDR3 is TGTGCCAGCGGTCCGGGACCTTTGTATGGCTACACCTTC. It translates to CASGPGPLYGYTF.